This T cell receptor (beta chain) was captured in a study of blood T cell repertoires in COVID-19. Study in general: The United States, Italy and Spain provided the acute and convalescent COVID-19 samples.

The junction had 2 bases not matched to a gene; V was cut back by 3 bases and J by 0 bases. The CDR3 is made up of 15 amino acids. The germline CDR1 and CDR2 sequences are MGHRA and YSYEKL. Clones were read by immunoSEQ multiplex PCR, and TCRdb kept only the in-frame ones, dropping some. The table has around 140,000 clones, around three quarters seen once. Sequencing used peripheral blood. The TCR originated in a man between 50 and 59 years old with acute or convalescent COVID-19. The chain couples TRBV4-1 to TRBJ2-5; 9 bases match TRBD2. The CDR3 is CASSQSGGHQETQYF. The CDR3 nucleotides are TGCGCCAGCAGCCAGAGCGGGGGGCACCAAGAGACCCAGTACTTC.